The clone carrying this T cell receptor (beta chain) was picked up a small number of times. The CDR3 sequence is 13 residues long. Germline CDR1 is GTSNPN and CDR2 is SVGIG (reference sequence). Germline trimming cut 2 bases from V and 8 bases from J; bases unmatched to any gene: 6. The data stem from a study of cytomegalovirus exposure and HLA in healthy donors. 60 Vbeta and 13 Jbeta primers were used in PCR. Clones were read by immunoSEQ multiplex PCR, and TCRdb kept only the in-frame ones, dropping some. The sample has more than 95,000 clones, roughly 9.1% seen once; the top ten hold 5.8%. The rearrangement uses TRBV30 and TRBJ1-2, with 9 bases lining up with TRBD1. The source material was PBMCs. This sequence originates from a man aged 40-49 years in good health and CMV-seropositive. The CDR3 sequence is CAWSPGQGQGYTF. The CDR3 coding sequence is TGTGCCTGGAGTCCGGGACAGGGTCAGGGCTACACCTTC.